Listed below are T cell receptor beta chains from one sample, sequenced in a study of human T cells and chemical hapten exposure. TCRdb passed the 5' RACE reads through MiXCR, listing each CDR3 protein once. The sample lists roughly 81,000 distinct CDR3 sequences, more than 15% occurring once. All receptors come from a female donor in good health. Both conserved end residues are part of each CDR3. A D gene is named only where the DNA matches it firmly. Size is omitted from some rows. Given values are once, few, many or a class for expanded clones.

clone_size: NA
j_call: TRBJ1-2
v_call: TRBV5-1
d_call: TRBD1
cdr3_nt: TGCGCCAGCAGCAGGCCGGGACAGAACTATGGCTACACCTTC
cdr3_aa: CASSRPGQNYGYTF

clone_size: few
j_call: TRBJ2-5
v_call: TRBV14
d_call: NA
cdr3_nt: TGTGCCAGCAGCCAAGATGTAGGGACCCAGTACTTC
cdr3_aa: CASSQDVGTQYF

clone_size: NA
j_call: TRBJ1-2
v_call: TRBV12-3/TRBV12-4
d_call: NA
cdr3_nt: TGTGCCAGCAGTCCTCGCCCCATTACTAGGGGCTACACCTTC
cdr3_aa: CASSPRPITRGYTF

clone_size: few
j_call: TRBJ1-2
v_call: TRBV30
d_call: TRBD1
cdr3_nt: TGTGCCTGGAGCCCGACAGGGGATCATGGCTACACCTTC
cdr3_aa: CAWSPTGDHGYTF

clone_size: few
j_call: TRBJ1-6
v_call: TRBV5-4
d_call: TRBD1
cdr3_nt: TGTGCCAGCAGCCCTAGGGAAGGGGGCGATAATTCACCCCTCCACTTT
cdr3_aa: CASSPREGGDNSPLHF

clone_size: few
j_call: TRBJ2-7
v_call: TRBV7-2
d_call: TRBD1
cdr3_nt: TGTGCCAGCAGCCGATGGACAGGCCCCTACGAGCAGTACTTC
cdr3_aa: CASSRWTGPYEQYF

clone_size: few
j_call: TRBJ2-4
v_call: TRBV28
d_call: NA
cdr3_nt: TGTGCCAGCTCCCCCCCGCGGCTAGCCAAAAACATTCAGTACTTC
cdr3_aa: CASSPPRLAKNIQYF

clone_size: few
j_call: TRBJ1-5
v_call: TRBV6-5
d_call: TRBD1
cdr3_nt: TGTGCCAGCAGTCCCGGGACAGTAGCATACTATAGCAATCAGCCCCAGCATTTT
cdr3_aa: CASSPGTVAYYSNQPQHF

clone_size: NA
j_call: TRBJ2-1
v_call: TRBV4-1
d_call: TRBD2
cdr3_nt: TGCGCCAGCAGCCAAGCTAGCGGGAGGTCCTATAATGAGCAGTTCTTC
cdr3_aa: CASSQASGRSYNEQFF

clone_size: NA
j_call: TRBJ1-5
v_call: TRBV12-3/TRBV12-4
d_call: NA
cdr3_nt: TGTGCCAGCAGTTTCGCGGGTACGAATCAGCCCCAGCATTTT
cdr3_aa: CASSFAGTNQPQHF

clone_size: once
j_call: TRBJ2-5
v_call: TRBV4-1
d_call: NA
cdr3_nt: TGCGCCAGCAGCCAGGACTTTGGGGGGGGCCCGGAGACCCAGTACTTC
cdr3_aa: CASSQDFGGGPETQYF

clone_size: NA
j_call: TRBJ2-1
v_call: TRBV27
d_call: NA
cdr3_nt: TGTGCCAGCAGTCTCCGGGACGGAAACTACAATGAGCAGTTCTTC
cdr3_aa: CASSLRDGNYNEQFF

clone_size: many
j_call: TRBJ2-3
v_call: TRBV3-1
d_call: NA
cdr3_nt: TGTGCCAGCAGCCAATTCGGGAGCACAGATACGCAGTATTTT
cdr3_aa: CASSQFGSTDTQYF